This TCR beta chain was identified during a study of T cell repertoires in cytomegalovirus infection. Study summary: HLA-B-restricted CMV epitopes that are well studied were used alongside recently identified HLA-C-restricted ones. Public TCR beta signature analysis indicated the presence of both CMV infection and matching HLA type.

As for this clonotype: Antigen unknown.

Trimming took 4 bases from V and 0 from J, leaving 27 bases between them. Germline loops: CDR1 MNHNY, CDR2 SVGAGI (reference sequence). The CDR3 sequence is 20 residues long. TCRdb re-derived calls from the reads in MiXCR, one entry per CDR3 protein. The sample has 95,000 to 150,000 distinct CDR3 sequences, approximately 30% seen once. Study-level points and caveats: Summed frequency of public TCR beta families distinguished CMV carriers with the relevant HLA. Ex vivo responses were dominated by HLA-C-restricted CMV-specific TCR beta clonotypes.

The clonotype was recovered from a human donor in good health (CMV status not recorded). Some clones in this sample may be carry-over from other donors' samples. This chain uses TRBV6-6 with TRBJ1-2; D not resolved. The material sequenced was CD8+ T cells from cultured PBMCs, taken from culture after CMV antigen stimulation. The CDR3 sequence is CASSSLYRRPAEGANYGYTF. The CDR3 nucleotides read TGTGCCAGCAGTTCCCTCTACCGCAGGCCTGCGGAGGGCGCTAACTATGGCTACACCTTC.